These T cell receptor beta chains were read from a single sample in a study of cytomegalovirus exposure and HLA in healthy donors. TCRdb keeps only in-frame clones here, not all; method: immunoSEQ multiplex PCR. Among about 170,000 clones listed, around 80% were seen once. Sequencing input: PBMCs. Every receptor here comes from a woman between 45 and 65 years old in good health and CMV-seropositive. CDR3s include the opening cysteine and the closing phenylalanine or tryptophan. Fields, in order: CDR3 length, clone size, D gene, V gene, J gene, CDR3 protein, CDR3 DNA. D genes are given only for firm matches. A row's size may be missing; if present it is once, few, many or a size class.

CDR3 length: 15
clone size: few
D gene: NA
V gene: TRBV27
J gene: TRBJ1-2
CDR3 protein: CASSSFRGANYGYTF
CDR3 DNA: TGTGCCAGCAGTTCCTTCAGGGGAGCTAACTATGGCTACACCTTC

CDR3 length: 14
clone size: NA
D gene: NA
V gene: TRBV5-6
J gene: TRBJ1-6
CDR3 protein: CASSSRGDNSPLHF
CDR3 DNA: TGTGCCAGCAGCTCGCGGGGTGATAATTCACCCCTCCACTTT

CDR3 length: 14
clone size: NA
D gene: NA
V gene: TRBV18
J gene: TRBJ2-7
CDR3 protein: CASSPGQGTDEQYF
CDR3 DNA: TGTGCCAGCTCACCGGGCCAGGGTACCGACGAGCAGTACTTC

CDR3 length: 11
clone size: NA
D gene: TRBD1
V gene: TRBV5-1
J gene: TRBJ1-2
CDR3 protein: CASSTGAGYTF
CDR3 DNA: TGCGCCAGCAGCACAGGGGCCGGCTACACCTTC

CDR3 length: 16
clone size: NA
D gene: TRBD1
V gene: TRBV7-9
J gene: TRBJ1-4
CDR3 protein: CSSSPGTGGSGEKLFF
CDR3 DNA: TGTTCCAGCAGCCCGGGGACAGGGGGGAGTGGAGAAAAACTGTTTTTT

CDR3 length: 15
clone size: NA
D gene: TRBD1
V gene: TRBV9
J gene: TRBJ1-5
CDR3 protein: CASSKGQGISQPQHF
CDR3 DNA: TGTGCCAGCAGCAAGGGACAGGGGATATCTCAGCCCCAGCATTTT

CDR3 length: 12
clone size: NA
D gene: NA
V gene: TRBV6-1
J gene: TRBJ1-1
CDR3 protein: CASTETGFEAFF
CDR3 DNA: TGTGCCAGTACCGAGACAGGTTTTGAAGCTTTCTTT

CDR3 length: 14
clone size: NA
D gene: NA
V gene: TRBV15
J gene: TRBJ2-7
CDR3 protein: CATSRDGQSYEQYF
CDR3 DNA: TGTGCCACCAGCAGAGATGGGCAGAGCTACGAGCAGTACTTC

CDR3 length: 19
clone size: NA
D gene: NA
V gene: TRBV18
J gene: TRBJ2-3
CDR3 protein: CASSAYLTGEEEATDTQYF
CDR3 DNA: TGTGCCAGCTCAGCCTACCTAACGGGAGAAGAGGAAGCCACAGATACGCAGTATTTT

CDR3 length: 12
clone size: NA
D gene: NA
V gene: TRBV15
J gene: TRBJ2-7
CDR3 protein: CATSRDAGQQYF
CDR3 DNA: TGTGCCACCAGCAGAGATGCGGGGCAGCAGTACTTC

CDR3 length: 18
clone size: once
D gene: NA
V gene: TRBV4-1
J gene: TRBJ2-1
CDR3 protein: CASSPQGRAGFPYNEQFF
CDR3 DNA: TGCGCCAGCAGCCCTCAAGGCCGGGCAGGGTTTCCCTACAATGAGCAGTTCTTC

CDR3 length: 15
clone size: NA
D gene: TRBD1
V gene: TRBV7-9
J gene: TRBJ1-3
CDR3 protein: CASSSRTGSGNTIYF
CDR3 DNA: TGTGCCAGCAGCTCGCGGACAGGCTCTGGAAACACCATATATTTT

CDR3 length: 14
clone size: NA
D gene: NA
V gene: TRBV7-2
J gene: TRBJ2-5
CDR3 protein: CASSLFAQQETQYF
CDR3 DNA: TGTGCCAGCAGCTTATTTGCACAGCAAGAGACCCAGTACTTC

CDR3 length: 15
clone size: NA
D gene: NA
V gene: TRBV28
J gene: TRBJ2-7
CDR3 protein: CASSLRGSVAYEQYF
CDR3 DNA: TGTGCCAGCAGTTTGCGGGGATCTGTAGCTTACGAGCAGTACTTC

CDR3 length: 16
clone size: few
D gene: TRBD1
V gene: TRBV4-2
J gene: TRBJ1-4
CDR3 protein: CASSRHRGQGDEKLFF
CDR3 DNA: TGTGCCAGCAGCCGCCACCGGGGACAGGGGGATGAAAAACTGTTTTTT

CDR3 length: 15
clone size: NA
D gene: TRBD2
V gene: TRBV19
J gene: TRBJ2-3
CDR3 protein: CASSGSGTLTDTQYF
CDR3 DNA: TGTGCCAGTAGTGGAAGCGGGACCCTCACAGATACGCAGTATTTT

CDR3 length: 16
clone size: NA
D gene: NA
V gene: TRBV7-2
J gene: TRBJ1-4
CDR3 protein: CASSLWGVMGDEKLFF
CDR3 DNA: TGTGCCAGCAGCTTATGGGGGGTCATGGGGGATGAAAAACTGTTTTTT

CDR3 length: 15
clone size: NA
D gene: NA
V gene: TRBV28
J gene: TRBJ1-5
CDR3 protein: CASSLGASFNQPQHF
CDR3 DNA: TGTGCCAGCAGTTTAGGGGCCAGTTTTAATCAGCCCCAGCATTTT

CDR3 length: 16
clone size: NA
D gene: TRBD2
V gene: TRBV5-4
J gene: TRBJ2-2
CDR3 protein: CASSLILREGRGELFF
CDR3 DNA: TGTGCCAGCAGCTTGATTCTGCGGGAGGGAAGGGGGGAGCTGTTTTTT

CDR3 length: 12
clone size: NA
D gene: NA
V gene: TRBV6-5
J gene: TRBJ2-3
CDR3 protein: CAAQGPLGTQYF
CDR3 DNA: TGTGCCGCTCAGGGCCCTCTTGGTACGCAGTATTTT

CDR3 length: 15
clone size: NA
D gene: TRBD2
V gene: TRBV28
J gene: TRBJ2-7
CDR3 protein: CATKGLAGVAYEQYF
CDR3 DNA: TGTGCCACTAAGGGACTAGCGGGAGTCGCCTACGAGCAGTACTTC

CDR3 length: 12
clone size: NA
D gene: NA
V gene: TRBV7-9
J gene: TRBJ1-1
CDR3 protein: CSSKGRSEEAFF
CDR3 DNA: TGTTCCAGCAAGGGGCGGTCGGAGGAAGCTTTCTTT

CDR3 length: 16
clone size: NA
D gene: TRBD1
V gene: TRBV5-8
J gene: TRBJ1-2
CDR3 protein: CASSFPGTGADYGYTF
CDR3 DNA: TGTGCCAGCAGCTTCCCCGGGACAGGGGCCGACTATGGCTACACCTTC

CDR3 length: 14
clone size: NA
D gene: TRBD2
V gene: TRBV9
J gene: TRBJ2-7
CDR3 protein: CASSRTSGPYEQYF
CDR3 DNA: TGTGCCAGCAGCCGGACTAGCGGACCATACGAGCAGTACTTC

CDR3 length: 16
clone size: once
D gene: TRBD2
V gene: TRBV13
J gene: TRBJ2-2
CDR3 protein: CASSPTSGRAYGELFF
CDR3 DNA: TGTGCCAGCAGCCCAACTAGCGGGAGGGCGTACGGGGAGCTGTTTTTT

CDR3 length: 15
clone size: NA
D gene: TRBD1
V gene: TRBV5-1
J gene: TRBJ1-2
CDR3 protein: CASSFNPATGDGYTF
CDR3 DNA: TGCGCCAGCAGCTTCAATCCCGCGACAGGGGATGGCTACACCTTC

CDR3 length: 19
clone size: NA
D gene: TRBD2
V gene: TRBV4-2
J gene: TRBJ2-2
CDR3 protein: CASSQELAGAFANTGELFF
CDR3 DNA: TGTGCCAGCAGCCAAGAGCTAGCGGGGGCCTTCGCGAACACCGGGGAGCTGTTTTTT

CDR3 length: 16
clone size: once
D gene: TRBD2
V gene: TRBV15
J gene: TRBJ2-7
CDR3 protein: CATSREAGGGSYEQYF
CDR3 DNA: TGTGCCACCAGCAGAGAGGCGGGAGGAGGGTCCTACGAGCAGTACTTC

CDR3 length: 13
clone size: NA
D gene: NA
V gene: TRBV5-1
J gene: TRBJ1-2
CDR3 protein: CASSLGGAYGYTF
CDR3 DNA: TGCGCCAGCAGCTTGGGGGGCGCCTATGGCTACACCTTC

CDR3 length: 13
clone size: NA
D gene: NA
V gene: TRBV6-5
J gene: TRBJ2-7
CDR3 protein: CASSQGATYEQYF
CDR3 DNA: TGTGCCAGCAGCCAAGGGGCCACGTACGAGCAGTACTTC

CDR3 length: 15
clone size: NA
D gene: NA
V gene: TRBV19
J gene: TRBJ1-5
CDR3 protein: CASSLDRAGGQPQHF
CDR3 DNA: TGTGCCAGTAGTCTGGACCGGGCAGGAGGGCAGCCCCAGCATTTT

CDR3 length: 14
clone size: NA
D gene: NA
V gene: TRBV4-1
J gene: TRBJ1-2
CDR3 protein: CASSQDRGGYGYTF
CDR3 DNA: TGCGCCAGCAGCCAAGATCGAGGGGGATATGGCTACACCTTC

CDR3 length: 18
clone size: NA
D gene: TRBD1
V gene: TRBV7-2
J gene: TRBJ1-4
CDR3 protein: CASSPTGARLPANEKLFF
CDR3 DNA: TGTGCCAGCAGCCCCACAGGGGCCAGACTTCCAGCTAATGAAAAACTGTTTTTT

CDR3 length: 19
clone size: NA
D gene: TRBD1
V gene: TRBV9
J gene: TRBJ2-5
CDR3 protein: CASSHSQEGQGASQETQYF
CDR3 DNA: TGTGCCAGCAGCCACTCACAGGAGGGACAGGGGGCTTCCCAAGAGACCCAGTACTTC

CDR3 length: 14
clone size: NA
D gene: NA
V gene: TRBV6-1
J gene: TRBJ2-1
CDR3 protein: CASSEAWRAAEQFF
CDR3 DNA: TGTGCCAGCAGTGAAGCTTGGCGGGCTGCTGAGCAGTTCTTC

CDR3 length: 14
clone size: NA
D gene: NA
V gene: TRBV28
J gene: TRBJ1-1
CDR3 protein: CASRGGPRDTEAFF
CDR3 DNA: TGTGCCAGCAGAGGGGGTCCAAGGGACACTGAAGCTTTCTTT

CDR3 length: 15
clone size: NA
D gene: NA
V gene: TRBV15
J gene: TRBJ2-5
CDR3 protein: CATSRDLQGSGTQYF
CDR3 DNA: TGTGCCACCAGCAGAGACCTACAGGGCAGCGGGACCCAGTACTTC

CDR3 length: 14
clone size: NA
D gene: NA
V gene: TRBV19
J gene: TRBJ2-5
CDR3 protein: CASSLHGPGETQYF
CDR3 DNA: TGTGCCAGTAGTCTACACGGTCCGGGAGAGACCCAGTACTTC

CDR3 length: 18
clone size: few
D gene: TRBD1
V gene: TRBV5-8
J gene: TRBJ1-5
CDR3 protein: CASSFVWTGKYSNQPQHF
CDR3 DNA: TGTGCCAGCAGCTTTGTATGGACAGGGAAGTATAGCAATCAGCCCCAGCATTTT